This TCR beta chain was retrieved from a study of shared clonotypes between healthy human individuals. The CDR3 is made up of 15 amino acids. Germline CDR1 is SGHDT and CDR2 is YYEEEE. V dropped 4 bases and J dropped 5; count of bases not matched to a gene: 8. Positive CCR7 selection of CD45RO-negative cells yielded the naive CD8 cells, and terminally differentiated effector memory CD45RA+ cells were excluded. TCRdb keeps only in-frame clones here, not all; method: immunoSEQ multiplex PCR. The repertoire has more than 2 million clones, around 93% of them found once; the top ten carry approximately 1.7%.

This sequence joins TRBV5-6 and TRBJ2-1; 8 bases agree with TRBD1. The sequenced sample consisted of naive CD8+ T cells from PBMCs. The receptor was isolated from a man aged 18 to 30 in good health. Some clones in this sample may be carry-over from other donors' samples. The CDR3: CASSEGQVLHNEQFF. The CDR3 region has the DNA TGTGCCAGCAGCGAGGGACAGGTACTCCACAATGAGCAGTTCTTC.